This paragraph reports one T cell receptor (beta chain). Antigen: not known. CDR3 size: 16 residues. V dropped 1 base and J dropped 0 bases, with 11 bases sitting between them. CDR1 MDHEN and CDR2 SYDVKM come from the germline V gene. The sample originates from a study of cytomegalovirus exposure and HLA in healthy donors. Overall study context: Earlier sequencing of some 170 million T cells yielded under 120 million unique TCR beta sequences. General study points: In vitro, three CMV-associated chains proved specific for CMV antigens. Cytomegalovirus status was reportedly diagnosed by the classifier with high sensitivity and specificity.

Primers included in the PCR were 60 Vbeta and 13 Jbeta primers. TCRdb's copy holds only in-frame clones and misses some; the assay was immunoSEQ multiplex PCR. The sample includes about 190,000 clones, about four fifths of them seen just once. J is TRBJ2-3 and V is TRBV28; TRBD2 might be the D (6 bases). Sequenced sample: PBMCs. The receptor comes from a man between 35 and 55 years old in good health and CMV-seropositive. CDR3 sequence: CASSLSPSESTDTQYF. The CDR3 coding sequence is TGTGCCAGCAGTTTATCACCTAGCGAAAGCACAGATACGCAGTATTTT.